Below are 13 T cell receptor beta chains sequenced from a single sample in a study of molecular identifiers for immune sequencing clone quantification. TCRdb used MiXCR to reprocess the PCR reads, holding one entry per CDR3 protein. In the table there are about 640,000 distinct CDR3 sequences, about 20% of which are singletons. The sequenced sample was naive CD8+ T cells from blood, with Jurkat cell RNA spiked in. Subset given: FACS-sorted CD8+CD4-CCR7+CD45RA+ naive T cells. These receptors were taken from a human donor in good health. Some libraries in this study had Jurkat cell RNA spiked in.

V is TRBV10-2 and J is TRBJ1-6, with D uncertain. Trimming took off 3 bases at V and 0 bases at J, with 6 bases between the two ends. The CDR3 has 15 amino acids. Germline V gives CDR1 WSHSY, CDR2 SAAADI. The CDR3 sequence: CASSERISYNSPLHF. Written as DNA, the CDR3 is TGCGCCAGCAGTGAACGGATCTCCTATAATTCACCCCTCCACTTT.

The J gene is TRBJ1-5, the V gene TRBV10-3; D may be TRBD1 (5 bases). CDR1 is ENHRY and CDR2 is SYGVKD in the germline V gene. CDR3 length: 15 amino acids. V was clipped by 6 bases and J by 0 bases, with 12 bases between them. The CDR3, as DNA: TGTGCCATCAGCCGGGACGGAAGTAGCAATCAGCCCCAGCATTTT. It codes for CAISRDGSSNQPQHF.

This clonotype was detected many times. The chain joins TRBV19 to TRBJ1-6; D remains unclear. V lost 0 bases and J lost 7, with 10 bases in between. CDR3 length: 15 residues. CDR1 and CDR2 from the germline V gene are LNHDA and SQIVND (reference sequence). CDR3 sequence reads: CASSIDNDENSPLHF. The CDR3, as DNA: TGTGCCAGTAGTATAGATAACGACGAGAATTCACCCCTCCACTTT.

Turning to this clonotype: Given a much more abundant clone one base away, this may be a read error. This sequence joins TRBV29-1 and TRBJ2-2; D is undetermined. Trimming left V 4 bases short and J 7 bases short, with 10 bases between. The V gene's germline CDR1 is SQVTM and CDR2 ANQGSEA. The CDR3 totals 12 residues. Here the CDR3 reads CSVGLPSGELFF. CDR3 DNA: TGCAGCGTTGGTTTGCCCAGCGGGGAGCTGTTTTTT.

This rearrangement joins TRBV7-9 to TRBJ2-7; D may be TRBD2 (6 bases). In germline, CDR1 is SEHNR, CDR2 FQNEAQ (reference sequence). V shed 5 bases and J shed 2 bases, with 13 bases lying between them. The length of the CDR3 is 14 residues. CDR3 DNA sequence: TGTGCCAGCAGCACTAGCTTTCTACCCTACGAGCAGTACTTC. It encodes CASSTSFLPYEQYF.

This clonotype was seen at least ten times. The chain is built from TRBV2 and TRBJ2-7, with a possible D match to TRBD2 (5 bases). Per germline, CDR1 SNHLY and CDR2 FYNNEI. This CDR3 region has 15 residues. V was shortened by 10 bases and J by 3 bases, with 22 bases between the two germline ends. The CDR3 coding sequence is TGTGCCACCACGTCGGGGAACCAACCCCTCTACGAGCAGTACTTC. It encodes CATTSGNQPLYEQYF.

The V call is TRBV30, the J call TRBJ1-1; TRBD1 matches 9 bases. CDR1 and CDR2 (germline): GTSNPN, SVGIG (reference sequence). The V gene end was trimmed by 5 bases and the J gene end by 6 bases; junction bases not matched to a gene: 13. The CDR3 covers 15 residues. CDR3 in amino acids: CAWDLTGGGFAEAFF. The CDR3 DNA follows: TGTGCCTGGGATTTGACAGGGGGAGGTTTCGCTGAAGCTTTCTTT.

Ten or more counts support this clonotype. J is TRBJ1-1 and V is TRBV5-1, with 10 bases lining up with TRBD1. CDR1 and CDR2 (germline): SGHRS, YFSETQ. This CDR3 has 18 amino acids. Germline trimming cut 3 bases from V and 3 bases from J; bases unmatched to any gene: 14. Here the CDR3 DNA reads TGCGCCAGCAGCTCGCAGACAGGGGGCGGAGTGGAAGACACTGAAGCTTTCTTT. It codes for CASSSQTGGGVEDTEAFF.

This clonotype was found once. Being one base from a much bigger clone, this may be a read error. The chain couples TRBV5-3 to TRBJ2-7; possible D gene TRBD1, 6 bases. TRBV5-3 is filed as an ORF, its function uncertain. This CDR3 comprises 13 residues. CDR3: CASSLGTTNEQCF. In nucleotides, the CDR3 is TGTGCCAGCAGCTTAGGGACAACAAACGAGCAGTGCTTC.

Turning to this clonotype: A single base separates this from a much larger clone, so it may be a read error. The chain links TRBV12-3 or TRBV12-4 to TRBJ1-5, with TRBD1 matching over 10 bases. Trimming took 4 bases from V and 5 from J; bases not matched to a gene: 5. This CDR3 comprises 15 residues. DNA of the CDR3: TGTGCCAGCAGTTCCTGGACAGGGGGACATCAGCCCCAGCATTTT. Amino acid sequence: CASSSWTGGHQPQHF.

This clonotype was counted only a few times. The chain links TRBV3-1 to TRBJ2-5, with no clear D. Trimming shortened V by 6 bases and J by 1 base, and 18 bases separated the two germline ends. Germline V gene sequence: CDR1 LGHDT, CDR2 YNNKEL (reference sequence). This CDR3 is built from 16 residues. In nucleotides, the CDR3 is TGTGCCAGCAGGAGCGACCGGTACACTACCCAAGAGACCCAGTACTTC. Translating gives CASRSDRYTTQETQYF.

This clonotype was observed many times. The V call is TRBV7-9, the J call TRBJ2-3; D might be TRBD2 (7 bases). Trimming took off 5 bases at V and 9 bases at J, with 21 bases between the two ends. Looked up from germline, CDR1 is SEHNR and CDR2 is FQNEAQ (reference sequence). This CDR3 has 15 residues. CDR3 DNA sequence: TGTGCCAGCAGCCGACAGGAGGGGGGGCGATTGACGCAGTATTTT. The encoded protein is CASSRQEGGRLTQYF.

To note about this clonotype: A much larger clone lies one base from this, so it may be a read error. This chain joins TRBV19 and TRBJ1-1; 7 bases agree with TRBD1. CDR1 is LNHDA, CDR2 SQIVND, per germline (reference sequence). This CDR3 region has 13 residues. This CDR3 reads CASSQTGFTEALF. CDR3 coding DNA: TGTGCCAGTAGTCAGACAGGGTTCACTGAAGCTCTCTTT.